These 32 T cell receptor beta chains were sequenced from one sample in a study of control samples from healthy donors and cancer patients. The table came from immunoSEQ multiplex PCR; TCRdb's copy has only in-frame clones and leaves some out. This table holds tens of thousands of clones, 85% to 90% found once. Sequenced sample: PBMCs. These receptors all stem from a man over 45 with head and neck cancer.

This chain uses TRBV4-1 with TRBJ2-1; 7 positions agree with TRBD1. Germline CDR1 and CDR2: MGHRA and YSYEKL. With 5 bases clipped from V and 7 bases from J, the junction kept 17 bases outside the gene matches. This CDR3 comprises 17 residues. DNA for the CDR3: TGCGCCAGCAGCTATAAACCCGGGACAGCCCGGGGAAATGAGCAGTTCTTC. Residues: CASSYKPGTARGNEQFF.

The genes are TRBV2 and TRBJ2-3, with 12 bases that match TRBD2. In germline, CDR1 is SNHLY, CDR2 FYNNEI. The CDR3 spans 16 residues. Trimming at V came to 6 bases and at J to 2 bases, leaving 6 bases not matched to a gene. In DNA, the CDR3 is TGTGCCAGCAGCTCGACTAGCGGGGGAACCACAGATACGCAGTATTTT. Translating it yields CASSSTSGGTTDTQYF.

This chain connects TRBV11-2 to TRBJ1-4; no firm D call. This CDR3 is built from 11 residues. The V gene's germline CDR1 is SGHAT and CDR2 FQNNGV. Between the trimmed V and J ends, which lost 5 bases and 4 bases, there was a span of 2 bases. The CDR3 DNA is TGTGCCAGCAGCCATAATGAAAAACTGTTTTTT. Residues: CASSHNEKLFF. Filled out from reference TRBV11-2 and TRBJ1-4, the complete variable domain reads EAGVAQSPRYKIIEKRQSVAFWCNPISGHATLYWYQQILGQGPKLLIQFQNNGVVDDSQLPKDRFSAERLKGVDSTLKIQPAKLEDSAVYLCASSHNEKLFFGSGTQLSVL.

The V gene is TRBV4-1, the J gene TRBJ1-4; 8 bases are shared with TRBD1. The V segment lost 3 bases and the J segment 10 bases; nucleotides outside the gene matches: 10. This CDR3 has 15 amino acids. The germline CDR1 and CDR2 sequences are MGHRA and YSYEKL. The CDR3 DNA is TGCGCCAGCAGCCAGGCCAGGGGGCCCGGGGGAAAACTGTTTTTT. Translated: CASSQARGPGGKLFF.

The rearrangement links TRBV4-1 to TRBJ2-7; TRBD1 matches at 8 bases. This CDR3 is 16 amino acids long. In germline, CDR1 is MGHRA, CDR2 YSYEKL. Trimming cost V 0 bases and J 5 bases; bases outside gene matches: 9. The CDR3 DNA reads TGCGCCAGCAGCCAAGAAATTTTGACAGGGGAAAACGAGCAGTACTTC. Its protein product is CASSQEILTGENEQYF.

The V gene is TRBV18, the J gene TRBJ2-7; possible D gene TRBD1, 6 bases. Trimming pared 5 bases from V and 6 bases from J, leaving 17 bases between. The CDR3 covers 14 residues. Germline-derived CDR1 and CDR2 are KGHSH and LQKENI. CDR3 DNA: TGTGCCAGCTCATTGCAACCAGGGGAAGGCGAGCAGTACTTC. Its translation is CASSLQPGEGEQYF. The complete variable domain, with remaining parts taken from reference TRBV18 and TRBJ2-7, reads NAGVMQNPRHLVRRRGQEARLRCSPMKGHSHVYWYRQLPEEGLKFMVYLQKENIIDESGMPKERFSAEFPKEGPSILRIQQVVRGDSAAYFCASSLQPGEGEQYFGPGTRLTVT.

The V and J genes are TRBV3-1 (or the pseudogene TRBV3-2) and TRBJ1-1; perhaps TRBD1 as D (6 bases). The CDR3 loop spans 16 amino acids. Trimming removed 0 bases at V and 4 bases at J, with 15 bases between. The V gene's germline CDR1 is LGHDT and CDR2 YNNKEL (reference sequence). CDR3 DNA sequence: TGTGCCAGCAGCCAAGATTTGGGGGCCGGAGGCACTGAAGCTTTCTTT. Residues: CASSQDLGAGGTEAFF.

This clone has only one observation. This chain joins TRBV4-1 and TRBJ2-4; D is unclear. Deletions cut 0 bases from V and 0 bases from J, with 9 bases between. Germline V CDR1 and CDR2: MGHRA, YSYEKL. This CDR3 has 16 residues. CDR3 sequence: CASSQENSRAKNIQYF. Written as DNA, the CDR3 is TGCGCCAGCAGCCAAGAAAACAGTCGAGCCAAAAACATTCAGTACTTC.

CDR3 loop: CASSPPASGRAHEQYF. CDR3 nucleotide sequence: TGTGCCAGCAGTCCCCCGGCTAGCGGGAGGGCCCACGAGCAGTACTTC. The chain is built from TRBV27 and TRBJ2-7; 12 positions match TRBD2. The germline gives CDR1 MNHEY, CDR2 SMNVEV (reference sequence). V gave up 5 bases and J gave up 5 bases; unmatched junction bases: 10. CDR3 length equals 16 residues.

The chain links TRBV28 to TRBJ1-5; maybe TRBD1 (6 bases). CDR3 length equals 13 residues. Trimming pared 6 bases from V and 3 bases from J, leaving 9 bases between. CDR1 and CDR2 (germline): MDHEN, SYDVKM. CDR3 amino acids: CASRYRVNQPQHF. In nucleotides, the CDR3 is TGTGCCAGCAGATACAGGGTCAATCAGCCCCAGCATTTT.

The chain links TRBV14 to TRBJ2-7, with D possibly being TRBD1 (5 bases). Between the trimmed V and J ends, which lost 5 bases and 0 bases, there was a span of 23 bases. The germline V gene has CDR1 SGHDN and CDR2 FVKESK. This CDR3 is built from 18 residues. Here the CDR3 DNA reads TGTGCCAGCAGCTCCCAGGGTTGGCCGCCAATGAGCTCCTACGAGCAGTACTTC. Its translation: CASSSQGWPPMSSYEQYF. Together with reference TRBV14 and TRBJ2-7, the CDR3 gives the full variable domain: EAGVTQFPSHSVIEKGQTVTLRCDPISGHDNLYWYRRVMGKEIKFLLHFVKESKQDESGMPNNRFLAERTGGTYSTLKVQPAELEDSGVYFCASSSQGWPPMSSYEQYFGPGTRLTVT.

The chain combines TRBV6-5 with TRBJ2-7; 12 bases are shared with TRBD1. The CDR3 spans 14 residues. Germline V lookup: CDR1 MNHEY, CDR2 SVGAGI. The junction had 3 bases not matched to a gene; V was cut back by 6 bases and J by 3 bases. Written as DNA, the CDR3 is TGTGCCAGCAGGGGGACAGGGGGCGACTACGAGCAGTACTTC. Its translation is CASRGTGGDYEQYF.

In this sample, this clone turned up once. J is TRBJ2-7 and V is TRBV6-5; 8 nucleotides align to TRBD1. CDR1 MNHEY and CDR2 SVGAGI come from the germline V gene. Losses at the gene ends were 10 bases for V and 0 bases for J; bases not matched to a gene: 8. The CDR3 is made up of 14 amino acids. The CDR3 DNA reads TGTGCCATCCGCCGGGACAGGAACTCCTACGAGCAGTACTTC. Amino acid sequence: CAIRRDRNSYEQYF.

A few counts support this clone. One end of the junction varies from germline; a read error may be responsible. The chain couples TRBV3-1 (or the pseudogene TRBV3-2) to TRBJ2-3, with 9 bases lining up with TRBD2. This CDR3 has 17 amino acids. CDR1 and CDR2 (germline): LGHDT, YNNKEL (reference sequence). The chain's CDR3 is CASSEEGSGRSTDTQYF. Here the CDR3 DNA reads TGTGCCAGCAGCGAAGAAGGAAGCGGGAGGAGCACAGATACGCAGTATTTT.

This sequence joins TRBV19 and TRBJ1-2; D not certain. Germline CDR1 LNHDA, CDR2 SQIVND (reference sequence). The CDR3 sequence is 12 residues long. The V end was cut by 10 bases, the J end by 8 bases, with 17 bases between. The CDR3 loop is CATKPEGRGYTF. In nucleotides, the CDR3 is TGTGCCACCAAGCCGGAGGGAAGGGGCTACACCTTC.

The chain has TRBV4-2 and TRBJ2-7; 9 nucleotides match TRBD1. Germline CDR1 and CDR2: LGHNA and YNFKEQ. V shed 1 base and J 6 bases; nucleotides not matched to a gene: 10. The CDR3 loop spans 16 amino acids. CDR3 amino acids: CASSQADGTGFSEQYF. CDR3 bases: TGTGCCAGCAGCCAAGCTGATGGGACAGGGTTCAGCGAGCAGTACTTC.

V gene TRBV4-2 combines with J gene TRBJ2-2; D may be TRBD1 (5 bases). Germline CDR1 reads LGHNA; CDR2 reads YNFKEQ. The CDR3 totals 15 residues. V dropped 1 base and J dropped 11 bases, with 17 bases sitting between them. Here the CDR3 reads CASSQVLAGRSELFF. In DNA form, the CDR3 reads TGTGCCAGCAGCCAAGTGTTGGCAGGGCGATCTGAGCTGTTTTTT.

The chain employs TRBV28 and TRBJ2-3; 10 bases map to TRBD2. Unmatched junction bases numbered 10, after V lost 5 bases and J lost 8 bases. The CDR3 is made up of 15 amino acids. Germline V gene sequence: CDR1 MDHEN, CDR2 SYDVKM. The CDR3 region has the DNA TGTGCCAGCAGTCTCCCAGCGGGAGGGCCGGGTACGCAGTATTTT. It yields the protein CASSLPAGGPGTQYF.

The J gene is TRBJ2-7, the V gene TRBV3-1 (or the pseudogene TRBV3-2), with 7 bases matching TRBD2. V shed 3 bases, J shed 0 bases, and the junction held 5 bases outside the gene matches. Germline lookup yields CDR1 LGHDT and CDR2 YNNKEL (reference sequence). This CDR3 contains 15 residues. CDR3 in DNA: TGTGCCAGCAGCCACTTACTAGCGTACTCCTACGAGCAGTACTTC. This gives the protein CASSHLLAYSYEQYF.

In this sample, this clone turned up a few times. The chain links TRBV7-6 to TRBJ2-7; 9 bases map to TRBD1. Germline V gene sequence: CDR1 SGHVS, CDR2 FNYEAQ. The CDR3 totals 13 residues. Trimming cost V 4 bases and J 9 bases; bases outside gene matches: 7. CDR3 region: CASSSGQGGVQYF. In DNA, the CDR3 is TGTGCCAGCAGCTCGGGACAGGGTGGAGTGCAGTACTTC.

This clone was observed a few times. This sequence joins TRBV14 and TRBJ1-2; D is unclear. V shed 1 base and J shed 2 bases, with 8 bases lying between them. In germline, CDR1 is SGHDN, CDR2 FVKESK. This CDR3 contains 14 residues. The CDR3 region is CASSQGPLNYGYTF. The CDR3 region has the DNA TGTGCCAGCAGCCAAGGCCCCCTAAACTATGGCTACACCTTC.

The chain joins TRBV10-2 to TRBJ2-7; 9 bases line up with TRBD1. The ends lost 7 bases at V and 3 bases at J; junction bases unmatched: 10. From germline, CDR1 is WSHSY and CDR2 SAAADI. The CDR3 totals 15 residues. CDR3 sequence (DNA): TGCGCCAGCACCCCAGTGACAGGGGGAATCTACGAGCAGTACTTC. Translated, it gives CASTPVTGGIYEQYF.

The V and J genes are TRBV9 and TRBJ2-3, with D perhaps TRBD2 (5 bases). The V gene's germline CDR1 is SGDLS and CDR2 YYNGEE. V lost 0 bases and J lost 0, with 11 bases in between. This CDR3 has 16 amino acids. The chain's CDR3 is CASSVGTDWSTDTQYF. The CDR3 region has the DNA TGTGCCAGCAGCGTAGGAACGGACTGGAGCACAGATACGCAGTATTTT. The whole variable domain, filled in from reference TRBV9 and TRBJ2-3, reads DSGVTQTPKHLITATGQRVTLRCSPRSGDLSVYWYQQSLDQGLQFLIQYYNGEERAKGNILERFSAQQFPDLHSELNLSSLELGDSALYFCASSVGTDWSTDTQYFGPGTRLTVL.

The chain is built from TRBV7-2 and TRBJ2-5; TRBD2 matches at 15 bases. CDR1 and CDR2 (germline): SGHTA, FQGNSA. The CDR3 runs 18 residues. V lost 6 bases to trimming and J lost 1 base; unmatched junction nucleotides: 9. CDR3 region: CASRRGTSGGMGQETQYF. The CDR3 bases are TGTGCCAGCAGACGAGGGACTAGCGGGGGGATGGGCCAAGAGACCCAGTACTTC.

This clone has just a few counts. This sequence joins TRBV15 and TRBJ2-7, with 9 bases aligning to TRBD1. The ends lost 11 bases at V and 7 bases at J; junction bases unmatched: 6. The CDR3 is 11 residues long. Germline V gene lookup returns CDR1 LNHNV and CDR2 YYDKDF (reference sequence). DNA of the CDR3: TGTGCCGCGGGACAGGGATGGGAGCAGTACTTC. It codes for CAAGQGWEQYF.

The CDR3 sequence is CATSRGGPRGTYNSPLHF. The CDR3 nucleotides are TGTGCCACCAGCAGAGGAGGACCTCGCGGGACCTATAATTCACCCCTCCACTTT. This sequence joins TRBV15 and TRBJ1-6; the D is unclear. This CDR3 has 18 residues. Trimming left V 1 base short and J 2 bases short, with 15 bases between. From germline, CDR1 is LNHNV and CDR2 YYDKDF (reference sequence). Based on the CDR3 plus reference TRBV15 and TRBJ1-6, the full variable domain is DAMVIQNPRYQVTQFGKPVTLSCSQTLNHNVMYWYQQKSSQAPKLLFHYYDKDFNNEADTPDNFQSRRPNTSFCFLDIRSPGLGDTAMYLCATSRGGPRGTYNSPLHFGNGTRLTVT.

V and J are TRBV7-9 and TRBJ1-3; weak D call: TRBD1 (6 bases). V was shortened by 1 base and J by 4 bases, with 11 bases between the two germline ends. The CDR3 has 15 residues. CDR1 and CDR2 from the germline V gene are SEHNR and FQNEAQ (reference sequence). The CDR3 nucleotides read TGTGCCAGCAGCTTAGACCCCGGACAGGGAAACACCATATATTTT. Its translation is CASSLDPGQGNTIYF.

CDR3 DNA sequence: TGTGCCAGCAGTGAAGACCAGGGTCGAATCTTAGCCAAAAACATTCAGTACTTC. Translation gives CASSEDQGRILAKNIQYF. The chain recombines TRBV6-1 with TRBJ2-4, with D tentatively TRBD1 (5 bases). This CDR3 contains 18 residues. CDR1 is MNHNS, CDR2 SASEGT, per germline. V was pared by 1 base and J by 0 bases, with 16 bases between.

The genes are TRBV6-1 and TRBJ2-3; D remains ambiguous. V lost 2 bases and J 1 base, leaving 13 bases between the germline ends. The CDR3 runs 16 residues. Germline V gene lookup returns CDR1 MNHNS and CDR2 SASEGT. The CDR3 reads CASSESGRLRTDTQYF. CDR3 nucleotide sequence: TGTGCCAGCAGTGAATCCGGTCGCCTTCGCACAGATACGCAGTATTTT.

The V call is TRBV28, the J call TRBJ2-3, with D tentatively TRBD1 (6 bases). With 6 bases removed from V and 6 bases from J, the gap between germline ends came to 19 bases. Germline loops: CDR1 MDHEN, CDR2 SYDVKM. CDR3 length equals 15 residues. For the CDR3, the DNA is TGTGCCAGCAGCCCACCAACAGGGATGCGGGATACGCAGTATTTT. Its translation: CASSPPTGMRDTQYF.

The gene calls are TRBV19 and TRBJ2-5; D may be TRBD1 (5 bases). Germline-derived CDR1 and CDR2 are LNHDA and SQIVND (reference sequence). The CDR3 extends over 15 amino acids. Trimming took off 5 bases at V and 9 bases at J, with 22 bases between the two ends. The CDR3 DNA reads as TGTGCCAGTAGTTTAAGCTGGGCCCCCCAAGGGGCCCAGTACTTC. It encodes CASSLSWAPQGAQYF. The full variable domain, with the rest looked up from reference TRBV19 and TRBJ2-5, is DGGITQSPKYLFRKEGQNVTLSCEQNLNHDAMYWYRQDPGQGLRLIYYSQIVNDFQKGDIAEGYSVSREKKESFPLTVTSAQKNPTAFYLCASSLSWAPQGAQYFGPGTRLLVL.

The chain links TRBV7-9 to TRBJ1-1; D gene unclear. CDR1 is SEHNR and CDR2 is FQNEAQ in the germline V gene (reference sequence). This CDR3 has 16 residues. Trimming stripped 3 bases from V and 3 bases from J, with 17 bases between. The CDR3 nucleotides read TGTGCCAGCAGCTTTGAGACGGGCCCTAGGGACACTGAAGCTTTCTTT. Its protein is CASSFETGPRDTEAFF.